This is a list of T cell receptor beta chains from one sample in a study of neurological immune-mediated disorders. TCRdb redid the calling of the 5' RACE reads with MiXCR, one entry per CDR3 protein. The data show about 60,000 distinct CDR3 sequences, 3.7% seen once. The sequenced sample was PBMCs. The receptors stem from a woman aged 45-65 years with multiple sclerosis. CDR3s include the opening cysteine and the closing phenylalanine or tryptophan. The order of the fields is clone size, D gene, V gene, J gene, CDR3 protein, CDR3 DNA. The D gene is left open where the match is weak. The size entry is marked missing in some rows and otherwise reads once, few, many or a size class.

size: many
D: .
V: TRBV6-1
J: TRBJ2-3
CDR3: CASSEKGRMLAGTDTQYF
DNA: TGTGCCAGCAGTGAAAAGGGACGGATGCTAGCTGGCACAGATACGCAGTATTTT

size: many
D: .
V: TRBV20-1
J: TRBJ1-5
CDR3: CSARDQYNQPQNF
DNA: TGCAGTGCTAGAGATCAGTACAATCAGCCCCAGAATTTT

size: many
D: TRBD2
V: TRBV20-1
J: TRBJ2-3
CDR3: CSASPPAGARDTQYF
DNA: TGCAGTGCTAGCCCCCCAGCGGGAGCGAGAGATACGCAGTATTTT

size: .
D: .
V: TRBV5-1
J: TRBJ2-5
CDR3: CASSFPRQETQYF
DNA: TGCGCCAGCAGCTTCCCCCGTCAAGAGACCCAGTACTTC

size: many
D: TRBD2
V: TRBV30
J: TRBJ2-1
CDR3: CAWSSGSGMLNEQFF
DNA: TGTGCCTGGAGTTCGGGTAGCGGGATGTTGAATGAGCAGTTCTTC

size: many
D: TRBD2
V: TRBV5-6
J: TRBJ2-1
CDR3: CASSLLRELKHEQFF
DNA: TGTGCCAGCAGCTTGTTGCGGGAGTTGAAGCATGAGCAGTTCTTC

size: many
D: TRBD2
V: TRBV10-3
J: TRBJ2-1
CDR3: CAISVSSGTGDEQFF
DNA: TGTGCCATCAGTGTGTCTAGCGGGACTGGGGATGAGCAGTTCTTC

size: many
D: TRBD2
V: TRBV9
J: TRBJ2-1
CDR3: CASSAWGSGKDEQFF
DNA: TGTGCCAGCAGCGCTTGGGGTAGCGGGAAGGATGAGCAGTTCTTC

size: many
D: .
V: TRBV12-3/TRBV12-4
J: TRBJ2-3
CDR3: CASSFGDPGTDTQYF
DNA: TGTGCCAGCAGTTTTGGAGACCCTGGCACAGATACGCAGTATTTT

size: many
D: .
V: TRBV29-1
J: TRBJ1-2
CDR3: CSVDKQGEPGKGYTF
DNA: TGCAGCGTTGATAAACAGGGCGAACCGGGGAAAGGCTACACCTTC

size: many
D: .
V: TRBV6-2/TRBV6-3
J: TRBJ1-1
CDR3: CASSPGQIEAFF
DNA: TGTGCCAGCAGCCCCGGACAGATTGAAGCTTTCTTT

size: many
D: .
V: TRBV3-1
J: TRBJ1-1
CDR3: CASSGPGQRRNTEAFF
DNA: TGTGCCAGCAGCGGCCCAGGTCAAAGGAGGAACACTGAAGCTTTCTTT

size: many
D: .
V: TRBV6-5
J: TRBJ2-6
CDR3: CASSYGRSGANVLTF
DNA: TGTGCCAGCAGTTACGGGCGCTCTGGGGCCAACGTCCTGACTTTC

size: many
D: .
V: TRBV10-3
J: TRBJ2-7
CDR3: CAISEQYEQYF
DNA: TGTGCCATCAGTGAGCAGTACGAGCAGTACTTC

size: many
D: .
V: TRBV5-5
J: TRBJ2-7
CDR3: CASSLGQTSYEQYF
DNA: TGTGCCAGCAGCTTGGGGCAAACCTCCTACGAGCAGTACTTC

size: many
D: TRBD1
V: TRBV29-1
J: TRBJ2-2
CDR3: CSVWTGGTGELFF
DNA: TGCAGCGTATGGACAGGGGGCACCGGGGAGCTGTTTTTT

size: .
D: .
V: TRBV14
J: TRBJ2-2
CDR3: CASSHRTGTQNTGDLFF
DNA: TGTGCCAGCAGCCACCGAACCGGGACCCAAAACACCGGGGATCTGTTTTTT

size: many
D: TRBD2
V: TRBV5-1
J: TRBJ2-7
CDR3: CASSPLTSGDYEQYF
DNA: TGCGCCAGCAGCCCCTTGACTAGCGGGGACTACGAGCAGTACTTC

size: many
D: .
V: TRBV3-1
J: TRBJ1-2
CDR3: CASSQDGGFGYGYTF
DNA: TGTGCCAGCAGCCAAGATGGCGGTTTTGGGTATGGCTACACCTTC

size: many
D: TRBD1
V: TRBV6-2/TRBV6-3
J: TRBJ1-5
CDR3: CASSYSTLSDRVNQPQHF
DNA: TGTGCCAGCAGTTACTCAACGTTATCGGACAGGGTAAACCAGCCCCAGCATTTT

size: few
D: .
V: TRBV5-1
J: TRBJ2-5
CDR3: CASSWVGAAETQYF
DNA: TGCGCCAGCAGCTGGGTGGGTGCCGCTGAGACCCAGTACTTC

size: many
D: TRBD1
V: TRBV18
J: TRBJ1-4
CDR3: CASSFYGTAGSGEKLFF
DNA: TGTGCCAGCTCGTTCTACGGGACAGCCGGTTCGGGAGAAAAACTGTTTTTT

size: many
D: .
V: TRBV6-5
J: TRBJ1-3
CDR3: CASRSGGNTIYF
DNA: TGTGCCAGCCGTAGCGGTGGAAACACCATATATTTT

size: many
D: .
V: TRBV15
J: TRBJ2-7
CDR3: CATSRMNRQSSEQYF
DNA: TGTGCCACCAGCAGAATGAACCGACAGTCGTCCGAGCAGTACTTC

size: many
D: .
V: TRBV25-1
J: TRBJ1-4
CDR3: CASSNPLDEKLFF
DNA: TGTGCCAGCAGTAACCCCCTCGATGAAAAACTGTTTTTT

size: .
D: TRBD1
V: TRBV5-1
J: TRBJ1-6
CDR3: CASSLYRGNNSPLNF
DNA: TGCGCCAGCAGCTTATACAGGGGTAATAATTCACCCCTCAACTTT

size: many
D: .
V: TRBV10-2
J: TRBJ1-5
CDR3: CASAGDHQPQHF
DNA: TGCGCCAGCGCAGGGGACCATCAGCCCCAGCATTTT

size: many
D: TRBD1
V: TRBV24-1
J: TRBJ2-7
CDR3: CATSDLSRGQGTEQYF
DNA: TGTGCCACCAGTGATCTCAGCCGAGGACAGGGTACCGAGCAGTACTTC

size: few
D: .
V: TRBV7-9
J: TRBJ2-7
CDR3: CASSWGGLGSEQYF
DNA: TGTGCCAGCAGCTGGGGGGGCCTTGGGTCCGAGCAGTACTTC